This T cell receptor (beta chain) emerged from a study of blood T cell repertoires in COVID-19 (dated by TCRdb to about 2020). For the wider study: The collaborator samples originated in the United States, Italy and Spain and spanned the acute and convalescent phases of COVID-19. The dataset comprised deeply sampled blood TCRbeta repertoires from subjects exposed to, actively infected with, or recovered from COVID-19. Samples came from the ongoing ImmuneRACE study (first 160 participants) plus 1,254 subjects from 6 global collaborators. The prospective study material was composed of cDNA or gDNA derived from T cells, B-cell-depleted T cells, or PBMCs. HLA class I and class II types, where available, came from metadata supplied by the sample provider rather than from assay-based typing. Sample metadata almost always included a de-identified subject ID, COVID-19 status, age in years and sex. The repertoires were released in a freely available public database intended as a resource for research on the immune response to SARS-CoV-2.

As to this clone: It has no known antigen specificity. Base-call qualities are not available, and no considerably larger clone is one nucleotide away.

V lost 5 bases and J lost 4 bases, and the count of bases not matched to a germline gene is 7. The CDR3 has 14 amino acids, counting the end cysteine and phenylalanine. Of all the DNA, just the CDR3 is kept, 42 bases in frame from base 1. CDR1 and CDR2, per the germline V gene, are WSHSY and SAAADI. TCRbeta CDR3 regions were amplified from genomic DNA using the immunoSEQ Assay, a bias-controlled multiplex PCR. As for the authors' bioinformatics: The number of nucleated cells in each sample was estimated from the amplification of reference gene primers within the assay. To quantify the absolute abundance of each unique TCRbeta CDR3 rearrangement, sequence reads were collapsed and filtered. Productive Simpson clonality was computed per sample as the square root of Simpson's diversity index over productive rearrangements. TCRdb holds this immuneACCESS table with in-frame rearrangements only. Some clones are missing; in checked studies, unresolved V genes explain under half, and the rest has no known cause. V, J and clone size are those of that table, while D and trimming were read from the DNA. This sample is represented by 40,000 to 65,000 clones; roughly 79% of them were singletons. Clones ranked in the top ten supply about 14% of the sample.

Overall results and qualifications from the work: How much clinical and demographic metadata was included differed by source and by participant, and the metadata was provided uncurated.

Each collaborating institution followed its own protocols to collect whole blood in K2EDTA tubes. Collaborator samples were shipped for TCRbeta analysis as frozen whole blood, isolated PBMCs, or DNA extracted from either sample type. The clonotype originates from a human donor in a cohort sampled during active COVID-19. Sequencing used peripheral blood. Recombination joined TRBV10-2 with TRBJ1-2, and 7 junctional nucleotides match TRBD1. The nucleotide sequence reads TGCGCCAGCAGTTTTGAACAGGGGTTCTATGGCTACACCTTC. This translates into CASSFEQGFYGYTF.